Listed below are T cell receptor beta chains from one sample, sequenced in a study of CD8+CD57+ T cells in acquired aplastic anemia. TCRdb independently ran MiXCR on the reads; one entry per CDR3 protein. The table records some 200,000 distinct CDR3 sequences, less than 60% of them present only once. Sequencing was performed on sorted CD4+, CD8+, or CD8+CD57+ T cells (not recorded which) from PBMCs. The receptors derive from a human donor with aplastic anemia. Both conserved end residues are part of each CDR3. The D gene is left open where the match is weak. Not every row has a clone size; where given, it reads once, few, many or a size class.

many - TRBJ1-1 TRBV7-9 TGTGCCAGCACCCTTGGGACGGTTGCTGAAGCTTTCTTT CASTLGTVAEAFF
- - TRBJ2-6 TRBV25-1 TGTGCCAGCAGTGATTGGTCAGTAAGCTCTGGGGCCAACGTCCTGACTTTC CASSDWSVSSGANVLTF
many TRBD2 TRBJ2-7 TRBV12-3/TRBV12-4 TGTGCCAGTAGCCGGACTAGCGGGAGCTACGAGCAGTACTTC CASSRTSGSYEQYF
- - TRBJ1-2 TRBV7-8 TGTGCCAGCAGTGCGGACAGAGTAGTACGTGGCTACACCTTC CASSADRVVRGYTF
- - TRBJ2-1 TRBV24-1 TGTGCCACCAGTTTAGGCAGCTGGGAGCAGTTCTTC CATSLGSWEQFF
- - TRBJ2-5 TRBV7-9 TGTGCCAGCAGCTCTGGGGCAGAAGAGACCCAGTACTTC CASSSGAEETQYF
- - TRBJ2-1 TRBV2 TGTGCCAGCACTATCGGTGCAGGGGAGGAATGGAATGAGCAGTTCTTC CASTIGAGEEWNEQFF
- - TRBJ1-3 TRBV9 TGTGCCAGCAGCGTAGCACGGGGTCCGAACACCATATATTTT CASSVARGPNTIYF
- - TRBJ1-3 TRBV12-3/TRBV12-4 TGTGCCAGCAGTTCGCCTCGGGCTGGAAACACCATATATTTT CASSSPRAGNTIYF
- - TRBJ1-3 TRBV28 TGTGCCAGCAGTTTGCCCGGGGGAAACACCATATATTTT CASSLPGGNTIYF
many TRBD2 TRBJ2-3 TRBV7-2 TGTGCCAGCAGCTCGTACCTGACTAGCGGGAAAACGCAGTATTTT CASSSYLTSGKTQYF
many - TRBJ1-2 TRBV3-1 TGTGCCAGCAGTGGAGGTGGCTACACCTTC CASSGGGYTF
- TRBD1 TRBJ1-1 TRBV11-1 TGTGCCAGCAGCTTTAGCTACCGGGACAGGGGGCAGGACACTGAAGCTTTCTTT CASSFSYRDRGQDTEAFF
- - TRBJ2-1 TRBV2 TGTGCCAGCAGTGGGCCTAGTAGAGACAATGAGCAGTTCTTC CASSGPSRDNEQFF
- TRBD1 TRBJ2-5 TRBV12-3/TRBV12-4 TGTGCCAGCAGTCTAAGACAGGGGTTGATGGAGACCCAGTACTTC CASSLRQGLMETQYF
- - TRBJ1-2 TRBV2 TGTGCCAGCAGTGAAAGGTCCAGGGCCTACTATGGCTACACCTTC CASSERSRAYYGYTF
- - TRBJ2-6 TRBV2 TGTGCCAGCAGCCTAGGAGCGGGGGCCAACGTCCTGACTTTC CASSLGAGANVLTF
many - TRBJ1-2 TRBV12-3/TRBV12-4 TGTGCCAGCAGTTTAGCGGGGGGCTATGGCTACACCTTC CASSLAGGYGYTF
- TRBD1 TRBJ1-2 TRBV2 TGTGCCTTTCTACAGGGGGTCGCCTATGGCTACACCTTC CAFLQGVAYGYTF
many TRBD2 TRBJ2-1 TRBV9 TGTGCCAGCAGCGCCCCCCTAGCGGGGGGGTACAATGAGCAGTTCTTC CASSAPLAGGYNEQFF
- - TRBJ1-6 TRBV11-1 TGTGCCAGCAGCTTAGGGGCGCGGGGGCCGCTCTACAATTCACCCCTCCACTTT CASSLGARGPLYNSPLHF
- - TRBJ2-3 TRBV24-1 TGTGCCACTGAGGGCGGTTATAGCACAGATACGCAGTATTTT CATEGGYSTDTQYF
- - TRBJ1-3 TRBV25-1 TGTGCCAGCAGTGAGGACACCATATATTTT CASSEDTIYF
- - TRBJ1-2 TRBV24-1 TGTGCCACCGGACCCTCAGGGGACTCTGGCTACACCTTC CATGPSGDSGYTF
many TRBD1 TRBJ1-1 TRBV5-4 TGTGCCAGCAGCTGGGGACAGTCGAACACTGAAGCTTTCTTT CASSWGQSNTEAFF
- TRBD1 TRBJ1-1 TRBV15 TGTGCCACCAGCAGTGGACAGGGGGCCGCTGAAGCTTTCTTT CATSSGQGAAEAFF
many - TRBJ2-7 TRBV12-3/TRBV12-4 TGTGCCAGCAGTCGGACAGAAAGCTACGAGCAGTACTTC CASSRTESYEQYF
once - TRBJ2-1 TRBV15 TGTGCCACCAGCAGGATTAACGGGGGTGAGCAGTTCTTC CATSRINGGEQFF
many - TRBJ1-1 TRBV20-1 TGCAGTGCCAGCCTCCGGGGGCGCGGGAGGACTGAAGCTTTCTTT CSASLRGRGRTEAFF
many - TRBJ2-7 TRBV12-3/TRBV12-4 TGTGCCAGCAGTTTATTGTCAGAGGGCGAGCAGTACTTC CASSLLSEGEQYF
- TRBD2 TRBJ2-1 TRBV10-3 TGTGCCATCAGTGTCGGGGGGGAGCAAATCAATGAGCAGTTCTTC CAISVGGEQINEQFF
- - TRBJ1-6 TRBV12-3/TRBV12-4 TGTGCCAGCAGTTTCGACAGATCCTCACCCCTCCACTTT CASSFDRSSPLHF
- TRBD1 TRBJ1-1 TRBV4-2 TGTGCCAGCAGCCAAGCCCTTTTGACTAGCGAGCCCGGGACAGGGGGTAACACTGAAGCTTTCTTT CASSQALLTSEPGTGGNTEAFF
few - TRBJ1-5 TRBV29-1 TGCAGCGTTGCGGGGGGCTTGCACGGTTTGGATCAGCCCCAGCATTTT CSVAGGLHGLDQPQHF
few - TRBJ2-3 TRBV15 TGTGCCACCAGCAGAGGTCTTCATCTTTCAACAGATACGCAGTATTTT CATSRGLHLSTDTQYF
many TRBD1 TRBJ2-5 TRBV9 TGTGCCAGCAGCGTAGGGGCAGGGGGTCGCCAAGAGACCCAGTACTTC CASSVGAGGRQETQYF
many - TRBJ1-2 TRBV2 TGTGCCAGCAGAACGGTCTATGGCTACACCTTC CASRTVYGYTF
- - TRBJ1-2 TRBV15 TGTGCCACCAGCAGAGATCTGATTACAGGCGGCTACACCTTC CATSRDLITGGYTF
few - TRBJ1-2 TRBV27 TGTGCCAGCAGGCCATACAACAGGGACGGCTACACCTTC CASRPYNRDGYTF
few TRBD2 TRBJ2-3 TRBV2 TGTGCCAGCAGTTCTTCTTTACTAGCGGGAAACACAGATACGCAGTATTTT CASSSSLLAGNTDTQYF
many - TRBJ2-3 TRBV20-1 TGCAGTGCTAGAGATCTAGGCTCTGTCACAGATACGCAGTATTTT CSARDLGSVTDTQYF
many - TRBJ1-2 TRBV4-3 TGCGCCAGCAGCCAAGAGAGGGTTAGCTATGGCTACACCTTC CASSQERVSYGYTF
many TRBD1 TRBJ2-7 TRBV28 TGTGCCAGCAGTTCCCCGGGACAGGGGCCATACGAGCAGTACTTC CASSSPGQGPYEQYF
- - TRBJ1-2 TRBV20-1 TGCAGTGCTACGGACAGTGGGATCTATGGCTACACCTTC CSATDSGIYGYTF
- TRBD2 TRBJ2-7 TRBV5-4 TGTGCCAGCAGCTCCGGGACTAGCGGGGTTTACGAGCAGTACTTC CASSSGTSGVYEQYF
once - TRBJ2-5 TRBV10-3 TGTGCCAGCAGTGGCGGGACGGAACAAGAGACCCAGTACTTC CASSGGTEQETQYF
- TRBD1 TRBJ1-1 TRBV7-9 TGTGCCAGCAGCTGGACAGGGCCGACTGAAGCTTTCTTT CASSWTGPTEAFF
- - TRBJ1-1 TRBV25-1 TGTGCCAGCAGTCCAGGGCAGGGCACTGAAGCTTTCTTT CASSPGQGTEAFF
- - TRBJ2-5 TRBV6-5 TGTGCCAGCAGTGATGGGGCCGGGATTTCATTC CASSDGAGISF
- - TRBJ2-3 TRBV20-1 TGCAGTGCTAGCCAGGGGAGTGGAGATACGCAGTATTTT CSASQGSGDTQYF
- TRBD1 TRBJ2-6 TRBV2 TGTGCCAGCAAGGGGACAGGGGGCGCTGGGGCCAACGTCCTGACCTTC CASKGTGGAGANVLTF
- - TRBJ2-2 TRBV20-1 TGCAGTGTCACCCCTTTCGGCTTGGGCACCGGGGAGCTGTTTTTT CSVTPFGLGTGELFF
- TRBD1 TRBJ2-3 TRBV5-1 TGCGCCAGCAGCTTCGGACAGGTCTCCACAGATACGCAGTATTTT CASSFGQVSTDTQYF
- - TRBJ1-6 TRBV6-1 TGTGCCAGCAGAGCAGCCCTTGGTAATTCACCCCTCCACTTT CASRAALGNSPLHF
many TRBD1 TRBJ1-2 TRBV2 TGTGCCAGCAGTGAATGGACAGGGGGCGGCTACACCTTC CASSEWTGGGYTF
- - TRBJ2-7 TRBV29-1 TGCAGCGTTGAAGATCAACCCTACGAGCAGTACTTC CSVEDQPYEQYF
many - TRBJ1-1 TRBV6-1 TGTGCCAGCAGTGAACGCAGGGGCACTGAAGCTTTCTTT CASSERRGTEAFF
- - TRBJ2-5 TRBV5-6 TGTGCCAGCAGCGCGCGACGGTCCCAACCCCCAGAGACCCAGTACTTC CASSARRSQPPETQYF